This T cell receptor beta chain was documented in a study of cytomegalovirus exposure and HLA in healthy donors. V was shortened by 4 bases and J by 4 bases, with 12 bases between the two germline ends. Germline CDR1 SGHNT, CDR2 YYREEE (reference sequence). This CDR3 comprises 14 residues. The PCR made use of 60 Vbeta and 13 Jbeta primers. TCRdb's table, derived via immunoSEQ multiplex PCR, lists solely in-frame clones and lacks some. The sample comprises 99,000 or so clones, approximately 82% of which are singletons, and approximately 3.7% rests with the top ten. Findings and caveats of the study: The analysis excluded some indistinguishable V segments, including TRBV6-2 and TRBV6-3. Among the most significant clusters, several appeared linked to common viral pathogens in a later analysis.

To note about this clone: Its target is unknown. This same CDR3 is encoded by further DNA sequences in the sample.

Sequencing was done on a sample of PBMCs. The clonotype originates from a female donor in good health and CMV-seropositive. The chain is built from TRBV5-4 and TRBJ1-3; D is perhaps TRBD1 (5 bases). In nucleotides, the CDR3 is TGTGCCAGCAGCGGCCCAGGGTCAGGAAACACCATATATTTT. Translating it yields CASSGPGSGNTIYF.